This T cell receptor (beta chain) was identified during a study of OX40 agonist ivuxolimab in advanced cancers. CDR1 is WNHNN and CDR2 is SYGVQD in the germline V gene (reference sequence). This CDR3 is built from 14 residues. V was shortened by 0 bases and J by 4 bases, with 9 bases between the two germline ends. Some clones are missing from TCRdb's copy, which holds only in-frame ones; the method was immunoSEQ multiplex PCR. This sample has around 43,000 clones, with about 89% found just once. The clonotype originates from an adult with an advanced solid tumor such as melanoma, head and neck, liver or kidney cancer. The chain uses TRBV10-1 and TRBJ1-1; maybe TRBD1 (5 bases). Source: CD4+ or CD8+ T cells sorted from blood, taken in a trial of the OX40 agonist ivuxolimab. The CDR3 sequence is CASSESMGRTEAFF. The CDR3 nucleotides read TGCGCCAGCAGTGAGTCGATGGGGCGCACTGAAGCTTTCTTT.